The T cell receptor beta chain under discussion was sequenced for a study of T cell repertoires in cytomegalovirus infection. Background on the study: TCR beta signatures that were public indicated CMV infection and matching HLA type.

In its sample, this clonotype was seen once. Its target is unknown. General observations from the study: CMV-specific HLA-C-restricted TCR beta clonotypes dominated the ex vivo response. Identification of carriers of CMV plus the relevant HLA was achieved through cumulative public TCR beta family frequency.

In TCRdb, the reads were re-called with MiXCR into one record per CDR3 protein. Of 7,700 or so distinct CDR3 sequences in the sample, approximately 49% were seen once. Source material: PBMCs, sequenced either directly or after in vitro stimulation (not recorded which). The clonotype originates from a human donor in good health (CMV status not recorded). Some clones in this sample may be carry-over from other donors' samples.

The CDR3 spells CASSLWDRASGANVLTF. The CDR3 nucleotides read TGTGCCAGCAGTTTATGGGACAGGGCATCTGGGGCCAACGTCCTGACTTTC. This chain connects TRBV28 to TRBJ2-6; TRBD1 matches at 8 bases. After removal of 0 bases from V and 1 base from J, the junction contained 2 bases not matched to a gene. This CDR3 comprises 17 residues. Germline-derived CDR1 and CDR2 are MDHEN and SYDVKM.